This TCR beta chain appears in the sequencing data of a study of cytomegalovirus exposure and HLA in healthy donors. Study context: Inside one of the first data releases sat 80 million to 95 million unique TCRs taken from HLA-typed donors. General observations from the study: In an earlier analysis, about 90% or about 30%: the productive usage of most TCR beta V segments. Researchers had no immune exposure information except CMV serostatus available.

Regarding this clone: What it binds is not known.

The PCR was carried out with 60 Vbeta primers and 13 Jbeta primers. Method: immunoSEQ multiplex PCR; TCRdb's copy keeps in-frame clones and lacks some. Here the sample spans 85,000 to 120,000 clones, about two thirds being singletons. Germline CDR1 and CDR2: SEHNR and FQNEAQ (reference sequence). With 0 bases clipped from V and 7 bases from J, the junction kept 3 bases outside the gene matches. The CDR3 totals 14 residues. The rearrangement uses TRBV7-9 and TRBJ1-1; the match to TRBD1 covers 9 bases. Input material: PBMCs. The source of this sequence is a female donor in good health and CMV-seronegative. Written as DNA, the CDR3 is TGTGCCAGCAGCTTAGCGGCGGGACAGGGTGAAGCTTTCTTT. Protein sequence: CASSLAAGQGEAFF.